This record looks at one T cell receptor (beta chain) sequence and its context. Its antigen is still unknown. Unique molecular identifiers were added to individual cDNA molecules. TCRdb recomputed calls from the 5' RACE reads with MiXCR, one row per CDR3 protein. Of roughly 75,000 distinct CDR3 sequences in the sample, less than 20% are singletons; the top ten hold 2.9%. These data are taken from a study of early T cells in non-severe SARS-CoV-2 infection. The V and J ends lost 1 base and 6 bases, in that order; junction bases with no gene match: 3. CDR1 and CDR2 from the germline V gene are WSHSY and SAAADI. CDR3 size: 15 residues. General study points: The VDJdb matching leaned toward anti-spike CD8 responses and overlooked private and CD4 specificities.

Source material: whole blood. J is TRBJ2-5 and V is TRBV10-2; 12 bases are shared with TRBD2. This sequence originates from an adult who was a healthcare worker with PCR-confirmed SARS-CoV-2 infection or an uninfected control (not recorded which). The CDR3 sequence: CASSEWTSGVKTQYF. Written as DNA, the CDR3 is TGCGCCAGCAGTGAGTGGACTAGCGGGGTTAAGACCCAGTACTTC.